This is a list of T cell receptor beta chains from one sample in a study of STAT5B mutations in CD4+ large granular lymphocyte leukemia. Profiling relied on immunoSEQ multiplex PCR, and the TCRdb table lists in-frame clones only, not all of them. The sample holds tens of thousands of clones, 65% to 90% seen once. Sequenced input: CD4+ T cells from blood buffy coats. The receptor set was obtained from a human donor in good health. Both conserved end residues are part of each CDR3. The order of the fields is CDR3 length, V gene, J gene, clone size, D gene, CDR3 protein, CDR3 DNA. A D gene is named only where the DNA matches it firmly. Part of the rows lack a size; the others show once, few, many or a class for expanded clones.

>17|TRBV19|TRBJ2-5|-|TRBD1
CASSSGTGGNARETQYF
TGTGCCAGTAGTAGCGGGACAGGGGGCAATGCTAGGGAGACCCAGTACTTC
>13|TRBV10-1|TRBJ1-5|-|-
CASSAGWGQPQHF
TGCGCCAGCAGTGCAGGGTGGGGTCAGCCCCAGCATTTT
>14|TRBV9|TRBJ2-3|-|-
CASSSRSSTDTQYF
TGTGCCAGCAGCTCCAGGAGTAGCACAGATACGCAGTATTTT
>13|TRBV6-1|TRBJ1-1|-|-
CASSNKKNTEAFF
TGTGCCAGCAGTAACAAAAAGAACACTGAAGCTTTCTTT
>13|TRBV7-2|TRBJ1-1|-|-
CASSLLRETEAFF
TGTGCCAGCAGCTTACTCAGGGAAACTGAAGCTTTCTTT
>14|TRBV28|TRBJ2-7|-|-
CAIGESGRSYEQYF
TGTGCCATCGGGGAAAGCGGGCGCTCCTACGAGCAGTACTTC
>14|TRBV7-2|TRBJ1-5|-|TRBD1
CASSLRQGDQPQHF
TGTGCCAGCAGCTTAAGGCAGGGGGATCAGCCCCAGCATTTT
>15|TRBV9|TRBJ1-2|-|-
CASSVEETVNYGYTF
TGTGCCAGCAGCGTAGAGGAGACGGTGAACTATGGCTACACCTTC
>12|TRBV6-5|TRBJ2-7|-|TRBD1
CASSRTGSEQYF
TGTGCCAGCAGCCGGACAGGGTCCGAGCAGTACTTC
>13|TRBV7-3|TRBJ2-1|-|TRBD2
CASSSIGGNEQFF
TGTGCCAGCAGCTCTATCGGGGGGAATGAGCAGTTCTTC
>18|TRBV5-6|TRBJ2-3|-|TRBD1
CASSLIGRDRALADTQYF
TGTGCCAGCAGCTTGATAGGGAGGGACAGGGCCCTCGCAGATACGCAGTATTTT
>15|TRBV7-2|TRBJ1-2|-|TRBD1
CASSLESGQGGGYTF
TGTGCCAGCAGCTTAGAGTCTGGACAGGGAGGGGGCTACACCTTC
>16|TRBV6-1|TRBJ2-1|-|TRBD2
CASSELAGGGYNEQFF
TGTGCCAGCAGCGAACTAGCGGGAGGAGGTTACAATGAGCAGTTCTTC
>16|TRBV6-1|TRBJ2-7|-|TRBD1
CASSGYRGPSSYEQYF
TGTGCCAGCAGTGGATACAGGGGCCCAAGCTCCTACGAGCAGTACTTC
>14|TRBV19|TRBJ2-7|-|-
CASSDGAAQDEQYF
TGTGCCAGTAGTGACGGGGCTGCGCAAGACGAGCAGTACTTC
>11|TRBV2|TRBJ2-1|few|-
CASSESLTQFF
TGTGCCAGCAGTGAGAGCCTAACCCAGTTCTTC
>16|TRBV9|TRBJ2-1|-|-
CASSVAGGREYNEQFF
TGTGCCAGCAGCGTAGCTGGAGGGAGAGAGTACAATGAGCAGTTCTTC
>15|TRBV6-5|TRBJ2-7|-|TRBD1
CASSYSPGQGYEQYF
TGTGCCAGCAGTTACTCCCCGGGACAGGGCTACGAGCAGTACTTC
>14|TRBV19|TRBJ2-3|-|-
CASSLYVGEDTQYF
TGTGCCAGTAGTCTCTACGTGGGAGAAGATACGCAGTATTTT
>20|TRBV4-3|TRBJ2-1|-|TRBD2
CASSQDRKLAGDDYYNEQFF
TGCGCCAGCAGCCAAGATCGAAAACTAGCGGGAGACGACTACTACAATGAGCAGTTCTTC
>13|TRBV19|TRBJ2-1|-|-
CASSSRTANEQFF
TGTGCCAGTAGTTCTCGGACTGCCAATGAGCAGTTCTTC
>13|TRBV27|TRBJ1-1|-|-
CASRPGASTEAFF
TGTGCCAGCAGGCCCGGGGCCTCCACTGAAGCTTTCTTT
>15|TRBV5-4|TRBJ2-7|-|TRBD1
CASSLGGTGSNEQYF
TGTGCCAGCAGCTTGGGCGGGACAGGTTCCAACGAGCAGTACTTC
>11|TRBV6-6|TRBJ2-5|-|-
CASSTQETQYF
TGTGCCAGCAGTACCCAAGAGACCCAGTACTTC
>16|TRBV28|TRBJ2-2|-|TRBD2
CASSFDLAGIGGELFF
TGTGCCAGCAGTTTTGATTTAGCGGGAATCGGCGGGGAGCTGTTTTTT
>17|TRBV7-2|TRBJ1-2|once|-
CASSLLPRTRTNYGYTF
TGTGCCAGCAGCTTACTACCTCGGACAAGAACTAACTATGGCTACACCTTC
>16|TRBV5-1|TRBJ2-7|-|TRBD1
CASSPAPRTGFYEQYF
TGCGCCAGCAGCCCGGCCCCCAGGACAGGGTTCTACGAGCAGTACTTC
>13|TRBV5-1|TRBJ1-1|-|-
CASSLRENTEAFF
TGCGCCAGCAGCCTCCGAGAGAACACTGAAGCTTTCTTT
>15|TRBV19|TRBJ1-4|-|-
CASSIQSATNEKLFF
TGTGCCAGTAGTATTCAAAGTGCAACTAATGAAAAACTGTTTTTT
>15|TRBV7-7|TRBJ2-3|-|-
CASSPRTDSTDTQYF
TGTGCCAGCAGCCCTAGGACCGACAGCACAGATACGCAGTATTTT
>14|TRBV10-2|TRBJ2-1|-|TRBD2
CASRLAGGINEQFF
TGCGCCAGCAGACTAGCGGGAGGGATCAATGAGCAGTTCTTC
>13|TRBV4-2|TRBJ1-1|-|TRBD1
CASSSDRDTEAFF
TGTGCCAGCAGCTCGGACAGGGACACTGAAGCTTTCTTT
>15|TRBV6-6|TRBJ1-5|-|TRBD1
CASSYADREHQPQHF
TGTGCCAGCAGTTACGCGGACAGGGAGCATCAGCCCCAGCATTTT